The clone carrying this T cell receptor (beta chain) came up once. The source of the sample is a study of blood T cell repertoires in COVID-19. At the level of the study: Some COVID-19 samples were acute and others convalescent; all came from the United States, Italy and Spain. T cells, B-cell-depleted T cells, or PBMCs supplied cDNA or gDNA.

As handled by the study authors: Reference gene primer amplification yielded estimated nucleated cell counts. Repertoires were generated with immunoSEQ multiplex PCR, while TCRdb's copy carries only in-frame clones and drops some. V, J and clone size derive from that table, while D and trimming were established from the DNA sequence. The sample holds fewer than 350,000 clones, roughly 90% seen once. With 1 base clipped from V and 5 bases from J, the junction kept 13 bases outside the gene matches. Germline V gene sequence: CDR1 SGHVS, CDR2 FQNEAQ. The CDR3 consists of 19 residues. Cohort assignment relied on participant-reported clinical history.

Sequencing was performed on PBMCs or T cells enriched from blood (not recorded which). The chain links TRBV7-8 to TRBJ2-7; 14 positions match TRBD2. The source of this sequence is a middle-aged woman with acute COVID-19. In nucleotides, the CDR3 is TGTGCCAGCAGCTTAGACGACTCCGGGACTAGCGGGGGCGATCACGAGCAGTACTTC. Protein product: CASSLDDSGTSGGDHEQYF.